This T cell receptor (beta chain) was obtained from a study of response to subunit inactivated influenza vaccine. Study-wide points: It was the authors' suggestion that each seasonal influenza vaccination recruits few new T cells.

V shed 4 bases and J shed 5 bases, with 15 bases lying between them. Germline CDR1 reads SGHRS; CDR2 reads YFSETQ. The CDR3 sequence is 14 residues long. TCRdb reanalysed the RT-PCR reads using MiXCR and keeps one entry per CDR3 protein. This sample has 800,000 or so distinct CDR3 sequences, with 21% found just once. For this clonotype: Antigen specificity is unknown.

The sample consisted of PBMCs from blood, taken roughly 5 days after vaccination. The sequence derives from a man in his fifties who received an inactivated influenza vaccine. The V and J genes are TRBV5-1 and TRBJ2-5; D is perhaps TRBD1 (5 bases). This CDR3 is CASSEYRQMETQYF. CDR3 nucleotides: TGCGCCAGCAGCGAATACAGGCAGATGGAGACCCAGTACTTC.